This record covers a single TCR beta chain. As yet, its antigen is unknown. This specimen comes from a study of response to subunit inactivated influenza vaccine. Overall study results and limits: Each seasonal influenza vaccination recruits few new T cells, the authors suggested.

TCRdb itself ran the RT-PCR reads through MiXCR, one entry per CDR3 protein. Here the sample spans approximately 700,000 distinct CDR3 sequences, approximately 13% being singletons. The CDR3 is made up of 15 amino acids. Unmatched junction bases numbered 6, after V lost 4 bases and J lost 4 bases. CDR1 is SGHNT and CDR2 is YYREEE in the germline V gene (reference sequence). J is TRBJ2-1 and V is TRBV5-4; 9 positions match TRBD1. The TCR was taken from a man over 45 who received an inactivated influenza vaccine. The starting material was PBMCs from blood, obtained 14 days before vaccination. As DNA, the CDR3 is TGTGCCAGCAGCGACCGGGACAGGGAATACAATGAGCAGTTCTTC. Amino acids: CASSDRDREYNEQFF.